These 9 T cell receptor beta chains were sequenced from one sample in a study of CD8 T cells in ankylosing spondylitis. Their specific antigens are unknown. In TCRdb, the 5' RACE reads were re-called with MiXCR into one record per CDR3 protein. The data contain more than 400,000 distinct CDR3 sequences, approximately 5.3% of them singletons. The study's findings and limits: Ankylosing spondylitis blood seemed to carry a telltale TCR beta motif made of fewer than ten highly homologous variants.

Sequencing was performed on blood, either unsorted or a sorted T cell fraction (not recorded which). The receptors originated from a male donor with ankylosing spondylitis.

This clonotype was counted many times. The chain employs TRBV7-2 and TRBJ2-7; 8 nucleotides match TRBD1. CDR3 length: 15 residues. Germline lookup yields CDR1 SGHTA and CDR2 FQGNSA. V was clipped by 4 bases and J by 3 bases; unmatched bases: 8. CDR3 residues: CASSSQSGTGYEQYF. The DNA of the CDR3 is TGTGCCAGCAGCTCCCAGTCCGGGACAGGCTACGAGCAGTACTTC.

The sample holds many counts of this clonotype. This chain connects TRBV10-3 to TRBJ1-2; the D is unclear. V was trimmed by 4 bases and J by 6 bases, leaving 12 bases between them. The CDR3 is 13 residues long. CDR1 ENHRY and CDR2 SYGVKD come from the germline V gene. CDR3 protein: CAISVGLADGYTF. The DNA of the CDR3 is TGTGCCATCAGTGTTGGTCTTGCTGATGGCTACACCTTC.

This clonotype was found many times. The rearrangement links TRBV20-1 to TRBJ1-3, with D perhaps TRBD1 (5 bases). V shed 0 bases and J shed 0 bases, with 9 bases lying between them. This CDR3 spans 15 amino acids. From germline, CDR1 is DFQATT and CDR2 SNEGSKA (reference sequence). For the CDR3, the DNA is TGCAGTGCTAGAGATGGGAGGGGCTCTGGAAACACCATATATTTT. Translation: CSARDGRGSGNTIYF.

The sample holds many counts of this clonotype. CDR3 sequence: CSVVGTGVGQETQYF. The CDR3 nucleotides are TGCAGCGTTGTAGGGACGGGGGTTGGGCAAGAGACCCAGTACTTC. The gene calls are TRBV29-1 and TRBJ2-5; possibly TRBD2 for D (6 bases). CDR3 length equals 15 residues. V dropped 4 bases and J dropped 2 bases, with 17 bases sitting between them. Germline CDR1 and CDR2: SQVTM and ANQGSEA.

This clonotype has at least ten counts. The chain carries TRBV14 and TRBJ2-1; possible D gene TRBD2, 6 bases. V was shortened by 4 bases and J by 3 bases, with 16 bases between the two germline ends. The length of the CDR3 is 16 residues. CDR1 and CDR2 (germline): SGHDN, FVKESK. The CDR3 sequence: CASSRRTSSGYNEQFF. The CDR3 region has the DNA TGTGCCAGCAGCCGGAGAACTAGCTCAGGCTACAATGAGCAGTTCTTC.

In its sample, this clonotype was seen many times. The chain employs TRBV4-1 and TRBJ2-3; TRBD2 might be the D (6 bases). The germline gives CDR1 MGHRA, CDR2 YSYEKL. V lost 4 bases, J lost 4 bases, and 30 bases lay in between. CDR3 size: 20 residues. CDR3 region: CASSLRPIPGEVLNADTQYF. The CDR3 DNA is TGCGCCAGCAGCCTAAGACCTATACCCGGGGAGGTATTAAATGCAGATACGCAGTATTTT.

The gene calls are TRBV2 and TRBJ2-1, with 13 bases lining up with TRBD2. The ends lost 7 bases at V and 9 bases at J; junction bases unmatched: 12. The CDR3 is 16 amino acids. Germline-derived CDR1 and CDR2 are SNHLY and FYNNEI. The CDR3 DNA reads as TGTGCCAGCAAATGGACTAGCGGGGGACTAAGGGGTGAGCAGTTCTTC. Translated, it gives CASKWTSGGLRGEQFF.

This clonotype has a count of ten or more. The chain is built from TRBV6-2 or TRBV6-3 and TRBJ2-7; TRBD2 agrees at 8 bases. Per germline, CDR1 MNHEY and CDR2 SVGEGT. This CDR3 is built from 15 residues. V dropped 7 bases and J dropped 4; count of bases not matched to a gene: 12. The CDR3 spells CASIKTSGALYEQYF. The CDR3 region has the DNA TGTGCCAGCATCAAAACTAGCGGAGCCTTATACGAGCAGTACTTC.

This clonotype was seen a handful of times. The V and J genes are TRBV27 and TRBJ2-3; the match to TRBD2 covers 13 bases. Germline CDR1 reads MNHEY; CDR2 reads SMNVEV (reference sequence). Trimming at V came to 6 bases and at J to 0 bases, leaving 3 bases not matched to a gene. CDR3 length: 16 amino acids. CDR3 protein: CASRGLAGASTDTQYF. Written as DNA, the CDR3 is TGTGCCAGCAGAGGACTAGCGGGAGCTAGCACAGATACGCAGTATTTT.